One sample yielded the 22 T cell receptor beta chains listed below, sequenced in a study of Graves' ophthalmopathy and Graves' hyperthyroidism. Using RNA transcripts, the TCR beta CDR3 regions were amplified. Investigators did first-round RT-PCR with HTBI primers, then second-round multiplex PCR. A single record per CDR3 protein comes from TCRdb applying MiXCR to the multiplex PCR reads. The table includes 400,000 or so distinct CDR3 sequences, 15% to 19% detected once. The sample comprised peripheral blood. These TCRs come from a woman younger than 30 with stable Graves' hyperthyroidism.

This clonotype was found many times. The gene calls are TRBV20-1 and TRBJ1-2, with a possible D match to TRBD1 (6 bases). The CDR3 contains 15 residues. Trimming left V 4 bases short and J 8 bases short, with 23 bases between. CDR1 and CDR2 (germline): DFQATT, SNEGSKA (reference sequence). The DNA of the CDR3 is TGCAGTGCTACGCCAAACTCTGTCACAGGGAAGGGCTACACCTTC. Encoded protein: CSATPNSVTGKGYTF.

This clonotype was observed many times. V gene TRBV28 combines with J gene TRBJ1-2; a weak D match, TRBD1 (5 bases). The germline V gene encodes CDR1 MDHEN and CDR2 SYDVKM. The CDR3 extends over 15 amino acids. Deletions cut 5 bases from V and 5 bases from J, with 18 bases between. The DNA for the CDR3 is TGTGCCAGCAGTACCCCGGGACGGCTTGGGTATGGCTACACCTTC. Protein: CASSTPGRLGYGYTF.

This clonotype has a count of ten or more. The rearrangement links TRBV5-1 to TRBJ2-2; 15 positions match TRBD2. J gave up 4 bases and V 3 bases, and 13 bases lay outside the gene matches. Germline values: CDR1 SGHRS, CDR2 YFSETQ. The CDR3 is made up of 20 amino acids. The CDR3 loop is CASSYPGTSGGSRVTGELFF. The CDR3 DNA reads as TGCGCCAGCAGCTACCCCGGGACTAGCGGGGGGTCTAGGGTCACCGGGGAGCTGTTTTTT.

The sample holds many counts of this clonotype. The CDR3: CASSIQQISNQPQHF. The CDR3 DNA is TGTGCCAGTAGTATCCAACAGATTAGCAATCAGCCCCAGCATTTT. The rearrangement uses TRBV19 and TRBJ1-5; no clear D gene. Per the germline V gene, CDR1 is LNHDA and CDR2 is SQIVND (reference sequence). The CDR3 has 15 amino acids. Trimming removed 3 bases at V and 0 bases at J, with 9 bases between.

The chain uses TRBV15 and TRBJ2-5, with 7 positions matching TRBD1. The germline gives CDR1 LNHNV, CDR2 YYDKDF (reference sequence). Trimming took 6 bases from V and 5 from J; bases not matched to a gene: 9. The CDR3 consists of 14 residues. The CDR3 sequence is CATRKDRARETQYF. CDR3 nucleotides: TGTGCCACCAGGAAAGACAGGGCCAGGGAGACCCAGTACTTC.

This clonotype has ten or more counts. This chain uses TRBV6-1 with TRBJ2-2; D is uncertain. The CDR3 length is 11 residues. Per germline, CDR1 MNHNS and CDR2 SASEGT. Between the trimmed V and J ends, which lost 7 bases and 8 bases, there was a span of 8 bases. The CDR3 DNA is TGTGCCAGCACCGAAGGGGGGGAGCTGTTTTTT. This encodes CASTEGGELFF.

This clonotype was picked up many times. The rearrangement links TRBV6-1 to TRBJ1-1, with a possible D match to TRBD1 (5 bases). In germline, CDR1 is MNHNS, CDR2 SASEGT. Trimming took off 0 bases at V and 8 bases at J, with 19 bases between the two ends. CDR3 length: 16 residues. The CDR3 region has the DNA TGTGCCAGCAGTGAAGCGCTTTGGGACTTCCAATCCGAAGCTTTCTTT. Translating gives CASSEALWDFQSEAFF.

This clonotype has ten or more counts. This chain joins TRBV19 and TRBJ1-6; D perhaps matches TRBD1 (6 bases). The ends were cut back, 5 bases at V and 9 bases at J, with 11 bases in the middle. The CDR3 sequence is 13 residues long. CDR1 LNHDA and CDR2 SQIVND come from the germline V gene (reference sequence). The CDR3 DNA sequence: TGTGCCAGTAGTGGGGACAACAGTTCACCCCTCCACTTT. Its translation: CASSGDNSSPLHF.

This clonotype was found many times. The CDR3 sequence is CSPSQGGTGKFNEQYF. The CDR3 DNA follows: TGCAGTCCCTCGCAGGGTGGGACAGGGAAATTCAACGAGCAGTACTTC. The rearrangement joins TRBV20-1 to TRBJ2-7, with 9 nucleotides matching TRBD1. Germline CDR1 is DFQATT and CDR2 is SNEGSKA (reference sequence). V was pared by 8 bases and J by 5 bases, with 19 bases of the junction left unmatched. CDR3 length: 16 residues.

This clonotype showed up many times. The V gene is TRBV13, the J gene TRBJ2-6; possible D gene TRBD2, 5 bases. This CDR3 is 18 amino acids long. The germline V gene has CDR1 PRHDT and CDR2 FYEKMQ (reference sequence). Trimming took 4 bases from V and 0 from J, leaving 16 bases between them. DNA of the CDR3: TGTGCCAGCAGCTCGTTCGAGGGAAAACGCTCTGGGGCCAACGTCCTGACTTTC. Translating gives CASSSFEGKRSGANVLTF.

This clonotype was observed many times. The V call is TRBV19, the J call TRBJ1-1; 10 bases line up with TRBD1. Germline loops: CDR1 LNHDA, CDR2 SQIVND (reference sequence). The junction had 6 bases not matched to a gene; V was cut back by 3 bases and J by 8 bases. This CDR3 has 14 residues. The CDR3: CASSIEGTGVEAFF. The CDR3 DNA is TGTGCCAGTAGTATCGAAGGGACAGGGGTAGAAGCTTTCTTT. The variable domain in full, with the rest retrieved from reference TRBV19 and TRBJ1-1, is DGGITQSPKYLFRKEGQNVTLSCEQNLNHDAMYWYRQDPGQGLRLIYYSQIVNDFQKGDIAEGYSVSREKKESFPLTVTSAQKNPTAFYLCASSIEGTGVEAFFGQGTRLTVV.

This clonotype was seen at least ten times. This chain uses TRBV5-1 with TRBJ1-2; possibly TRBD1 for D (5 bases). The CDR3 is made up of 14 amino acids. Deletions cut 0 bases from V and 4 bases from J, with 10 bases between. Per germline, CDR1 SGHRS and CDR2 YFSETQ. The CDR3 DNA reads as TGCGCCAGCAGCTTGGAACAGGCTGGCTATGGCTACACCTTC. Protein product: CASSLEQAGYGYTF. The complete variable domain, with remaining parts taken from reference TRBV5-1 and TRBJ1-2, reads KAGVTQTPRYLIKTRGQQVTLSCSPISGHRSVSWYQQTPGQGLQFLFEYFSETQRNKGNFPGRFSGRQFSNSRSEMNVSTLELGDSALYLCASSLEQAGYGYTFGSGTRLTVV.

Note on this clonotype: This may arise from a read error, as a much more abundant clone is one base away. CDR3 nucleotide sequence: TGCGCCAGCAGCTTGGCGGCGGGACGGTCAAAGTATGGCTGCACCTTC. Amino acids: CASSLAAGRSKYGCTF. The chain employs TRBV5-1 and TRBJ1-2, with D tentatively TRBD1 (5 bases). The length of the CDR3 is 16 residues. CDR1 and CDR2 from the germline V gene are SGHRS and YFSETQ. The variable domain in full, completed from reference TRBV5-1 and TRBJ1-2, reads KAGVTQTPRYLIKTRGQQVTLSCSPISGHRSVSWYQQTPGQGLQFLFEYFSETQRNKGNFPGRFSGRQFSNSRSEMNVSTLELGDSALYLCASSLAAGRSKYGCTFGSGTRLTVV.

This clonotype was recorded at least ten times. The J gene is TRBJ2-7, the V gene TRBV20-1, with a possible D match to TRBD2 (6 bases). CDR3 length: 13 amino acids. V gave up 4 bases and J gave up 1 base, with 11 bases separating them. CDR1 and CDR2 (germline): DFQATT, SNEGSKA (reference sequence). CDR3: CSAIGRGSYEQYF. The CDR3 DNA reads TGCAGTGCTATTGGGCGGGGTTCCTACGAGCAGTACTTC.

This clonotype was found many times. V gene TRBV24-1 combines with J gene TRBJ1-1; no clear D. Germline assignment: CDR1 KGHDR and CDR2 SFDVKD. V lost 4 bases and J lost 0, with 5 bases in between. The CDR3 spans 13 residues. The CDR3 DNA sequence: TGTGCCACCAGTGACAGCATGAACACTGAAGCTTTCTTT. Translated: CATSDSMNTEAFF.

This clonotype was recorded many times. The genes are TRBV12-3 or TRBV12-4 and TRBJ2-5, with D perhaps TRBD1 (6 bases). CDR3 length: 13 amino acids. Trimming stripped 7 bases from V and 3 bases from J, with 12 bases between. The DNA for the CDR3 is TGTGCCAGCACACCCGGGACAAAAGAGACCCAGTACTTC. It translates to CASTPGTKETQYF.

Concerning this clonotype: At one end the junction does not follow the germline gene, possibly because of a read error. DNA for the CDR3: TGCGCCAGCGGCCAACCTGGGACAGGGGGTAACTATGGCTACACCTTC. It translates to CASGQPGTGGNYGYTF. The V and J genes are TRBV4-1 and TRBJ1-2; 11 bases fit TRBD1. The length of the CDR3 is 16 residues. CDR1 is MGHRA and CDR2 is YSYEKL in the germline V gene.

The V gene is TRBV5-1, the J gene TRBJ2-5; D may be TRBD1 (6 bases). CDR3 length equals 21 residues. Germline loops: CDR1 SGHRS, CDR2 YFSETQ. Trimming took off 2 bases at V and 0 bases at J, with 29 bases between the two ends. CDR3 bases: TGCGCCAGCAGCTTACAACCGATAAACGGACAGTGGGCAAAGTACCAAGAGACCCAGTACTTC. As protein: CASSLQPINGQWAKYQETQYF.

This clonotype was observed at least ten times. The CDR3 here is CASSYGGQGAGKYEPQHF. As DNA, the CDR3 is TGTGCCAGCAGTTACGGAGGACAGGGGGCCGGGAAGTATGAACCCCAGCATTTT. This rearrangement joins TRBV6-2 or TRBV6-3 to TRBJ1-5; 11 bases line up with TRBD1. The CDR3 is made up of 18 amino acids. V dropped 2 bases and J dropped 10; count of bases not matched to a gene: 16. Germline loops: CDR1 MNHEY, CDR2 SVGEGT.

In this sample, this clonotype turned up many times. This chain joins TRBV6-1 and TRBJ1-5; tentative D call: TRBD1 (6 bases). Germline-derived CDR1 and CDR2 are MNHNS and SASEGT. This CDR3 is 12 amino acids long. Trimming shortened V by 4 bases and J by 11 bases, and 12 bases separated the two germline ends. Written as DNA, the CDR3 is TGTGCCAGCAGTGGCGACACAGGGTCCCAGCATTTT. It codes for CASSGDTGSQHF.

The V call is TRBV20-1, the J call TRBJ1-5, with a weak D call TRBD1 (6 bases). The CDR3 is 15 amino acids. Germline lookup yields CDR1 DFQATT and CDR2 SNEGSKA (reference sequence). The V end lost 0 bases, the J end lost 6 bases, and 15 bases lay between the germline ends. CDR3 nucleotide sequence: TGCAGTGCTAGAGAACAGGGTATTTTCAGTCAGCCCCAGCATTTT. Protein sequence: CSAREQGIFSQPQHF.

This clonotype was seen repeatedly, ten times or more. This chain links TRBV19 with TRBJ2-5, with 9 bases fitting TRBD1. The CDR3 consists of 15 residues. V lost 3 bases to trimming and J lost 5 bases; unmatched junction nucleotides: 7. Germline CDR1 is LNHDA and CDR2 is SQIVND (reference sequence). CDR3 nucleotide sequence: TGTGCCAGTAGTATCCAGGGACAGGGTTGGGAGACCCAGTACTTC. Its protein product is CASSIQGQGWETQYF.